The clone carrying this T cell receptor (beta chain) has only a few counts. What it binds is unknown. The V gene lost 3 bases and the J gene lost 3 bases, with 8 bases spanning the gap. Germline V gene data show CDR1 as LNHDA and CDR2 as SQIVND (reference sequence). The CDR3 loop spans 14 amino acids. The data were obtained in a study of PD-1 blockade in classical Hodgkin lymphoma. Findings and caveats of the study: Unlike CD8+ TCR diversity, which did not rise significantly by C4D1, CD4+ TCR diversity did.

Measured with immunoSEQ multiplex PCR; TCRdb has only the in-frame clones, and not every one. The sample lists around 150,000 clones, less than 80% occurring once. With no exception, relapse followed autologous stem cell transplantation in all patients, and brentuximab vedotin exposure varied. The chain uses TRBV19 and TRBJ2-2; no clear D gene. The material was peripheral blood mononuclear cells (PBMCs), obtained before the second cycle of nivolumab. The origin of this receptor is a human donor with classical Hodgkin lymphoma. The CDR3 DNA follows: TGTGCCAGTAGTATTCTTGTGGACACCGGGGAGCTGTTTTTT. It specifies CASSILVDTGELFF.